Included here is one T cell receptor beta chain sequence, with context. Its antigen remains unidentified. The data belong to a study of cytomegalovirus exposure and HLA in healthy donors. Study findings and constraints: About 87% or about 30% of the time was how often most TCR beta V segments were productive, according to an earlier analysis. Association of 15,000 to 20,000 TCR beta sequences with HLA alleles was found at 0.05 false discovery rate in a later analysis. Later analysis associated a missense DCLRE1C variant with TCR beta V- and J-gene trimming.

The study ran its PCR with 60 Vbeta and 13 Jbeta primers. The assay was immunoSEQ multiplex PCR, and TCRdb's table has in-frame clones only and misses some. Of fewer than 100,000 clones listed, approximately 78% are singletons. The TCR comes from a male donor in good health and CMV-seropositive. Sequencing was carried out using PBMCs.

The CDR3 protein is CAISGEGQGAEAFF. DNA of the CDR3: TGTGCCATCAGTGGCGAGGGACAGGGCGCTGAAGCTTTCTTT. The V call is TRBV10-3, the J call TRBJ1-1; 9 bases map to TRBD1. Germline CDR1 and CDR2: ENHRY and SYGVKD. This CDR3 comprises 14 residues. J gave up 6 bases and V 4 bases, and 6 bases lay outside the gene matches.